This is a list of T cell receptor beta chains from one sample in a study of T cell responses to AZD1222 COVID-19 vaccine. Clones were read by immunoSEQ multiplex PCR, and TCRdb kept only the in-frame ones, dropping some. In the table there are roughly 100,000 clones, roughly 86% of which are singletons. The sample here was peripheral blood, taken on day 0 of AZD1222 vaccination. These receptors came from an adult in good health. CDR3s include the opening cysteine and the closing phenylalanine or tryptophan. A D gene is named only where the DNA matches it firmly. Clone size appears in some rows only: once, few, many, or a class for an expanded clone.

size | J | V | D | DNA | CDR3
. | TRBJ1-2 | TRBV28 | TRBD1 | TGTGCCAGCAACCTTGACAGGGTGGTTGGTGGCTACACCTTC | CASNLDRVVGGYTF
. | TRBJ1-1 | TRBV18 | . | TGTGCCAGCTCACCAGCAGCGGGGATGAACACTGAAGCTTTCTTT | CASSPAAGMNTEAFF
. | TRBJ1-6 | TRBV6-5 | TRBD1 | TGTGCCAGCAGATTGGGACAGGGGATTGCTCCCCTCCACTTT | CASRLGQGIAPLHF
. | TRBJ2-2 | TRBV5-8 | TRBD1 | TGTGCCAGCAGCCTGGGACAGCCAACCGGGGAGCTGTTTTTT | CASSLGQPTGELFF
. | TRBJ2-2 | TRBV5-1 | . | TGCGCCAGCAGCTTGGACTCGAACACCGGGGAGCTGTTTTTT | CASSLDSNTGELFF
. | TRBJ1-1 | TRBV2 | . | TGTGCCACCCCGGGGGAGAACACTGAAGCTTTCTTT | CATPGENTEAFF
. | TRBJ2-3 | TRBV7-3 | . | TGTGCCAGCAGCCTTGACAGGGGAGGGTCGGGTACGCAGTATTTT | CASSLDRGGSGTQYF
. | TRBJ2-2 | TRBV4-2 | TRBD2 | TGTGCCAGCAGCCATAGCGGGAGTTGGGCCACCGGGGAGCTGTTTTTT | CASSHSGSWATGELFF
few | TRBJ2-1 | TRBV6-5 | TRBD1 | TGTGCCAGCAGTTACTCTCCGGGACAGGGAAGCAATGAGCAGTTCTTC | CASSYSPGQGSNEQFF
. | TRBJ2-1 | TRBV18 | TRBD2 | TGTGCCAGCTCACCGGGACTAGCGGATTACAATGAGCAGTTCTTC | CASSPGLADYNEQFF
. | TRBJ2-1 | TRBV11-2 | TRBD1 | TGTGCCAGCAGCCAACTCAGGGGGTCCTACAATGAGCAGTTCTTC | CASSQLRGSYNEQFF
. | TRBJ2-1 | TRBV12-3/TRBV12-4 | . | TGTGCCAGCAGTTTAGCCTTGGGTAATGAGCAGTTCTTC | CASSLALGNEQFF
once | TRBJ2-2 | TRBV9 | . | TGTGCCAGCAGCGTGAGGAGCTCCACCGGGGAGCTGTTTTTT | CASSVRSSTGELFF
. | TRBJ1-1 | TRBV5-1 | TRBD1 | TGCGCCAGCAGCTTGGGTGGGACAGCCACCCTCATGAACACTGAAGCTTTCTTT | CASSLGGTATLMNTEAFF
. | TRBJ1-1 | TRBV15 | . | TGTGCCACCAGCAGCCGGATCAACACTGAAGCTTTCTTT | CATSSRINTEAFF
few | TRBJ2-7 | TRBV13 | . | TGTGCCAGCAGCCCGCGAGGAGCTAAGAAAGCGGGTGCGGACTTC | CASSPRGAKKAGADF
. | TRBJ2-3 | TRBV5-1 | TRBD1 | TGCGCCAGCAGCCCCGGGACAGCTAGCACAGATACGCAGTATTTT | CASSPGTASTDTQYF
. | TRBJ1-4 | TRBV6-2/TRBV6-3 | . | TGTGCCAGCAGTCCCCCCGGAGCAACTAATGAAAAACTGTTTTTT | CASSPPGATNEKLFF
once | TRBJ1-5 | TRBV12-3/TRBV12-4 | . | TGTGCCAGCAGTTTAGCAGGGTATCAGCCCCAGCATTTT | CASSLAGYQPQHF
. | TRBJ2-1 | TRBV18 | TRBD1 | TGTGCCAGCTCACTGAGATCCGGACAGGGGAACAATGAGCAGTTCTTC | CASSLRSGQGNNEQFF
. | TRBJ1-1 | TRBV9 | . | TGTGCCAGCAGCGTAGGAGAGAACACTGAAGCTTTCTTT | CASSVGENTEAFF
few | TRBJ2-1 | TRBV4-2 | TRBD2 | TGTGCCAGCAGCCAGGAAGCGGGACGGAAGAATGAGCAGTTCTTC | CASSQEAGRKNEQFF
. | TRBJ2-6 | TRBV21-1 | . | TGTGCCAGCAGCAAAGAACTAGCGGGGAGCTCTGGGGCCAACGTCCTGACTTTC | CASSKELAGSSGANVLTF
. | TRBJ2-3 | TRBV9 | . | TGTGCCAGCAGCGTTTCCCGGGACACCCATACGCAGTATTTT | CASSVSRDTHTQYF
once | TRBJ2-7 | TRBV25-1 | TRBD1 | TGTGCCAGCAGTGAGGGGACAGGGGTGGGCGAGCAGTACTTC | CASSEGTGVGEQYF
. | TRBJ2-5 | TRBV19 | TRBD2 | TGTGCCAGTAGTATAGATGGGACTAGCGGGAGCGAGACCCAGTACTTC | CASSIDGTSGSETQYF
once | TRBJ1-5 | TRBV19 | . | TGTGCCAGCAGATTTAACAATCAGCCCCAGCATTTT | CASRFNNQPQHF
. | TRBJ1-6 | TRBV5-1 | . | TGCGCCAGCAGCCCTGGACAGTATAATTCACCCCTCCACTTT | CASSPGQYNSPLHF
. | TRBJ1-2 | TRBV7-2 | . | TGTGCCAGCAGCTCACCTGTGACAGGTTGGTCTTCGTATGGCTACACCTTC | CASSSPVTGWSSYGYTF
. | TRBJ1-1 | TRBV19 | . | TGTGCCAGTGGTTACCTGGGAGCTTTCTTT | CASGYLGAFF
few | TRBJ1-1 | TRBV7-8 | . | TGTGCCAGCAGCTTACTCCGAGAGAACACTGAAGCTTTCTTT | CASSLLRENTEAFF
. | TRBJ2-5 | TRBV5-1 | TRBD2 | TGCGCCAGCAGCTTGACTAGCGGACAAGAGACCCAGTACTTC | CASSLTSGQETQYF
. | TRBJ2-5 | TRBV29-1 | TRBD2 | TGCACGGGGACTAGCGACGAGACCCAGTACTTC | CTGTSDETQYF
few | TRBJ1-1 | TRBV6-5 | . | TGTGCCAGCAGGGCTAACGACAGGATGAACACTGAAGCTTTCTTT | CASRANDRMNTEAFF
once | TRBJ1-2 | TRBV29-1 | TRBD1 | TGCAGCGTCGCGGGGACAGGGGGCGGGTATGGCTACACCTTC | CSVAGTGGGYGYTF
. | TRBJ2-4 | TRBV7-8 | TRBD1 | TGTGCCAGCAGCACACAGGGGGCTGGAGCCAAAAACATTCAGTACTTC | CASSTQGAGAKNIQYF
. | TRBJ1-1 | TRBV6-2/TRBV6-3 | TRBD1 | TGTGCCAGCAGTTATAATCCGGGACAGGGATTTTTAAACACTGAAGCTTTCTTT | CASSYNPGQGFLNTEAFF
once | TRBJ2-1 | TRBV11-1 | . | TGTGCCAGCAGCGCCCAGGGGCCCCTGGATAATGAGCAGTTCTTC | CASSAQGPLDNEQFF
. | TRBJ2-1 | TRBV6-1 | TRBD2 | TGTGCCAGCAGTGATGTAGCGGGATCTGTTCAGTTCTTC | CASSDVAGSVQFF
once | TRBJ2-3 | TRBV10-3 | . | TGTGCCATCTTAAGAACGGGGGCCAACACAGATACGCAGTATTTT | CAILRTGANTDTQYF
. | TRBJ1-6 | TRBV18 | TRBD1 | TGTGCCAGCTCACCAAAGGGGGCCGCTAATTCACCCCTCCACTTT | CASSPKGAANSPLHF
. | TRBJ2-3 | TRBV7-2 | TRBD2 | TGTGCCAGCAGCTTACCTCTCAATTTGGTAGCGGGGCCCACAGATACGCAGTATTTT | CASSLPLNLVAGPTDTQYF
. | TRBJ1-4 | TRBV7-9 | . | TGTGCCAGCAGCTTAGGAGGGGGTGCTAATGAAAAACTGTTTTTT | CASSLGGGANEKLFF
. | TRBJ1-4 | TRBV5-6 | TRBD1 | TGTGCCAGCAGCCGAGAGGGGACAGGGGTTGAAAAACTGTTTTTT | CASSREGTGVEKLFF
. | TRBJ2-1 | TRBV7-3 | TRBD2 | TGTGCCAGCAGCACCCGGACTAGCGGGAGATACAATGAGCAGTTCTTC | CASSTRTSGRYNEQFF
once | TRBJ1-1 | TRBV30 | . | TGTGCCTGGAGTCCCGACACGAACACTGAAGCTTTCTTT | CAWSPDTNTEAFF
. | TRBJ2-7 | TRBV2 | TRBD1 | TGTGCCAGCAGCTCCGGGACAGGGGGCGGCAAGCAGTACTTC | CASSSGTGGGKQYF
once | TRBJ1-2 | TRBV29-1 | . | TGCAGCGTAGGGGTCTTGAACGAAGGGGGCTACACCTTC | CSVGVLNEGGYTF
few | TRBJ2-2 | TRBV4-2 | TRBD2 | TGTGCCAGCAACGGACTAGCGGGAGGTGGGGCTACCGGGGAGCTGTTTTTT | CASNGLAGGGATGELFF
. | TRBJ2-5 | TRBV29-1 | . | TGCAGCGTGGTGGGCCCTGGAGCGGCCCAGTACTTC | CSVVGPGAAQYF
. | TRBJ2-7 | TRBV6-2/TRBV6-3 | . | TGTGCCAGCAGTTTTCCCCAGGGAAATTACGAGCAGTACTTC | CASSFPQGNYEQYF
. | TRBJ1-2 | TRBV18 | . | TGTGCCAGCTCACCGGGAGTCGGGGATGGCTACACCTTC | CASSPGVGDGYTF
. | TRBJ2-1 | TRBV29-1 | TRBD1 | TGCAGCGTTGATGCTCCGGGACAGGGTCGGAATGAGCAGTTCTTC | CSVDAPGQGRNEQFF